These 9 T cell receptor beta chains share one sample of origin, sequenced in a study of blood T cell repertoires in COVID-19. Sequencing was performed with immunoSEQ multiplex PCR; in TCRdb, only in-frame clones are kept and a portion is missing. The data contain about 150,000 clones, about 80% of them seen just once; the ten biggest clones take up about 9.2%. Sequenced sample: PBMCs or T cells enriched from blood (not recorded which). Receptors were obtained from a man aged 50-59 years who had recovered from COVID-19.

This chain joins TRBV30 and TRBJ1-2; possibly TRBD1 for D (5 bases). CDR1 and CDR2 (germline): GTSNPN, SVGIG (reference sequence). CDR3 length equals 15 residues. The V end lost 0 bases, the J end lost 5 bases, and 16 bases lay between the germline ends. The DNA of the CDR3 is TGTGCCTGGAGTGTAGATTGGCAGGGAGGTTATGGCTACACCTTC. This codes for CAWSVDWQGGYGYTF.

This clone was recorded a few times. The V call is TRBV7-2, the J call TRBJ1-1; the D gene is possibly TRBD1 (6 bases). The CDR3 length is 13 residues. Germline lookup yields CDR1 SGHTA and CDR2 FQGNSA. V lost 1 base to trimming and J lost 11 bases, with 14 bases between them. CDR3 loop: CASSLGWGQEAFF. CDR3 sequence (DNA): TGTGCCAGCAGCTTAGGGTGGGGGCAGGAGGCTTTCTTT.

The CDR3 DNA reads TGTGCCAGCAGCTCTAGCTCCTATAATTCACCCCTCCACTTT. Amino acids: CASSSSSYNSPLHF. The rearrangement joins TRBV7-2 to TRBJ1-6; D remains ambiguous. Germline V CDR1 and CDR2: SGHTA, FQGNSA. This CDR3 comprises 14 residues. Trimming removed 4 bases from V and 0 bases from J, with 4 bases in between.

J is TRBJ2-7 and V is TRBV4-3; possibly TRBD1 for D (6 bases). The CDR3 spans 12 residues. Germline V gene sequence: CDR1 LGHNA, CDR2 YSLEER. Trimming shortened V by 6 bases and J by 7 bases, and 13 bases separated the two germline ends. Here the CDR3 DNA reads TGCGCCAGCAGTCGTGGACAGAAGGAGCAGTACTTC. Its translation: CASSRGQKEQYF.

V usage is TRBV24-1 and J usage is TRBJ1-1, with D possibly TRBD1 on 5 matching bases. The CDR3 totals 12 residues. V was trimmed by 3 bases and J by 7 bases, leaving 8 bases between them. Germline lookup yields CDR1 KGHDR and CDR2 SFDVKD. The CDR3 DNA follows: TGTGCCACCAGTGATGGGGGACTTGAAGCTTTCTTT. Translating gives CATSDGGLEAFF.

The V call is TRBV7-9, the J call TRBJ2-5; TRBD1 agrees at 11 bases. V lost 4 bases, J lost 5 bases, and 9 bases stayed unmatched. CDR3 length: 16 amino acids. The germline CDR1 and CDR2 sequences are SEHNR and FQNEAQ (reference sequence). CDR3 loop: CASSSPGTGGLETQYF. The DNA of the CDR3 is TGTGCCAGCAGCTCGCCTGGGACAGGGGGATTGGAGACCCAGTACTTC. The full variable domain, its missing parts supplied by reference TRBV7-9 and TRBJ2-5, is DTGVSQNPRHKITKRGQNVTFRCDPISEHNRLYWYRQTLGQGPEFLTYFQNEAQLEKSRLLSDRFSAERPKGSFSTLEIQRTEQGDSAMYLCASSSPGTGGLETQYFGPGTRLLVL.

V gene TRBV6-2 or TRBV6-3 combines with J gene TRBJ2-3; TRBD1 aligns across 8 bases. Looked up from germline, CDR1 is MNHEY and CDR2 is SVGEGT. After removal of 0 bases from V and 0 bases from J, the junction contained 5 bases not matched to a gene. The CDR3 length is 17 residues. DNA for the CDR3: TGTGCCAGCAGTTACTCGAGACAGGGGACTAGCACAGATACGCAGTATTTT. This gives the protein CASSYSRQGTSTDTQYF.

The CDR3 reads CASSVALENYGYTF. CDR3 nucleotide sequence: TGTGCCAGCAGCGTAGCTTTGGAGAACTATGGCTACACCTTC. This sequence joins TRBV9 and TRBJ1-2; D ambiguous. The CDR3 runs to 14 residues. V dropped 0 bases and J dropped 2 bases, with 8 bases sitting between them. Per the germline V gene, CDR1 is SGDLS and CDR2 is YYNGEE.

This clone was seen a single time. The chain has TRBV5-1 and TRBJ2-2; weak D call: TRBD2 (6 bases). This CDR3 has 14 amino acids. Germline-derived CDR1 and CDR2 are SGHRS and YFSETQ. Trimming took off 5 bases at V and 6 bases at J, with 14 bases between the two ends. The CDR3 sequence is CASRGSGGSGELFF. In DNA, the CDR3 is TGCGCCAGCAGGGGCTCCGGGGGTTCCGGGGAGCTGTTTTTT.